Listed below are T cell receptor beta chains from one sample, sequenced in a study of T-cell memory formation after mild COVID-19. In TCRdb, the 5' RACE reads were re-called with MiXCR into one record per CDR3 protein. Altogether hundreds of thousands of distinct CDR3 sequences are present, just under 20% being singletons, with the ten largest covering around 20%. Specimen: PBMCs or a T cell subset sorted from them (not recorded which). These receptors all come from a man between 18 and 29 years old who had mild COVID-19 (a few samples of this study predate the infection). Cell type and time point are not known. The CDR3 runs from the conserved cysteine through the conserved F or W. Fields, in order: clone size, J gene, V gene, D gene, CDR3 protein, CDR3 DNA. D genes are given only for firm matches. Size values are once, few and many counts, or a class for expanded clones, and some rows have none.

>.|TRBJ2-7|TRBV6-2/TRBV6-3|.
CASSGDSLSYEQYF
TGTGCCAGCAGCGGAGACAGCCTCTCCTACGAGCAGTACTTC
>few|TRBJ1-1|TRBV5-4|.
CASSRGGRDEAFF
TGTGCCAGCAGCCGGGGAGGACGGGATGAAGCTTTCTTT
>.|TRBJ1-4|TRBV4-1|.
CASSQTHFGQLNEKLFF
TGCGCCAGCAGCCAGACCCATTTTGGACAGTTGAATGAAAAACTGTTTTTT
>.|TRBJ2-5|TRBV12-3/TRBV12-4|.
CASRRTGETQYF
TGTGCCAGCAGGCGGACGGGAGAGACCCAGTACTTC
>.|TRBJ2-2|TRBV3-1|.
CASSQVVSTNTGELFF
TGTGCCAGCAGCCAAGTCGTCAGTACAAACACCGGGGAGCTGTTTTTT
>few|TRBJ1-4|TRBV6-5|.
CASSYSDGGEKLFF
TGTGCCAGCAGTTACTCAGACGGCGGTGAAAAACTGTTTTTT
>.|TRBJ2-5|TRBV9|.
CASSASGSGETQYF
TGTGCCAGCAGCGCCTCCGGATCGGGGGAGACCCAGTACTTC
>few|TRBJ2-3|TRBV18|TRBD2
CASSTLAGGLDTQYF
TGTGCCAGCTCGACACTAGCGGGGGGGCTAGATACGCAGTATTTT
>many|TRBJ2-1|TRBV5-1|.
CASSLLAGDYNEQFF
TGCGCCAGCAGCTTGCTGGCAGGGGACTACAATGAGCAGTTCTTC
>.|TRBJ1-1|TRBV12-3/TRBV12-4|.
CASSHGLNTEAFF
TGTGCCAGCAGCCATGGATTGAACACTGAAGCTTTCTTT
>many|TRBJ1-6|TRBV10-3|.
CATSEVRAGSPLHF
TGTGCCACGTCTGAGGTCAGAGCCGGTTCACCCCTCCACTTT
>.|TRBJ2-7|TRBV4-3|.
CASSPRGSGGTYEQYF
TGCGCCAGCAGCCCAAGGGGCTCAGGGGGGACCTACGAGCAGTACTTC
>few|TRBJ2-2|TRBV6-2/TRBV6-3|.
CASSYSAAPGELFF
TGTGCCAGCAGTTACTCAGCAGCACCGGGGGAGCTGTTTTTT
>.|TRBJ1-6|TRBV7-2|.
CASSLQGERSPLHF
TGTGCCAGCAGCTTACAGGGAGAGCGATCACCCCTCCACTTT
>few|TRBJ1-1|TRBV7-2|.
CASSLYGLNTEAFF
TGTGCCAGCAGCTTATACGGCCTGAACACTGAAGCTTTCTTT
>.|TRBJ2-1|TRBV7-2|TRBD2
CASSLAFQTSGGANEQFF
TGTGCCAGCAGCTTAGCCTTCCAGACTAGCGGGGGGGCGAATGAGCAGTTCTTC
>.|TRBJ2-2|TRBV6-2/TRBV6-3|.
CASRLSGELFF
TGTGCCAGCAGACTCTCCGGGGAGCTGTTTTTT
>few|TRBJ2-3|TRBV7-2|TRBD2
CASRYISGGPDTQYF
TGTGCCAGCAGGTATATCAGCGGGGGCCCAGATACGCAGTATTTT
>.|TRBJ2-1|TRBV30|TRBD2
CAWDRTGGLNEQFF
TGTGCCTGGGACCGAACGGGGGGGCTGAATGAGCAGTTCTTC
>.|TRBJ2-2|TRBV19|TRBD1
CASSYRDRGNTGELFF
TGTGCCAGTAGTTACCGGGACAGGGGGAACACCGGGGAGCTGTTTTTT
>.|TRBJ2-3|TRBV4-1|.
CASSQVTGRVTDTQYF
TGCGCCAGCAGCCAAGTTACGGGGAGAGTCACAGATACGCAGTATTTT
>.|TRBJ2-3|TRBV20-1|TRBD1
CSAQDRESTDTQYF
TGCAGTGCGCAAGACAGGGAGAGCACAGATACGCAGTATTTT
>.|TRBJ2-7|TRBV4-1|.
CASSQAGNPLQSYEQYF
TGCGCCAGCAGCCAAGCGGGCAATCCGTTACAGTCCTACGAGCAGTACTTC
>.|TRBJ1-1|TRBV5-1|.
CASSWPGGEGEAFF
TGCGCCAGCAGCTGGCCGGGCGGGGAGGGTGAAGCTTTCTTT
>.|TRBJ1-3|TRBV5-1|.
CASSIGQTGNTIYF
TGCGCCAGCAGCATTGGACAGACTGGAAACACCATATATTTT
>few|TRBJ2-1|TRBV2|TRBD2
CASSRTSGNNEQFF
TGTGCCAGCAGTAGGACTAGCGGGAACAATGAGCAGTTCTTC
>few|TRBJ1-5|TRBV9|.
CASSVDPNGNQPQHF
TGTGCCAGCAGCGTAGACCCGAACGGCAATCAGCCCCAGCATTTT
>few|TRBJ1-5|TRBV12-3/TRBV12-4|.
CASSLIGDQPQHF
TGTGCCAGCAGTTTAATCGGAGATCAGCCCCAGCATTTT
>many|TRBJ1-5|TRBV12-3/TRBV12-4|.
CASSLGSGGNQPQHF
TGTGCCAGCAGTTTAGGGTCGGGTGGCAATCAGCCCCAGCATTTT